This is a list of T cell receptor beta chains from one sample in a study of blood T cell repertoires in COVID-19. Sequencing was performed with immunoSEQ multiplex PCR; in TCRdb, only in-frame clones are kept and a portion is missing. The table records hundreds of thousands of clones, around 85% of them present only once. What was sequenced was peripheral blood. The source of these receptors is a man aged 80 or over with acute or convalescent COVID-19. CDR3s include the opening cysteine and the closing phenylalanine or tryptophan. D genes are given only for firm matches. Size values are once, few and many counts, or a class for expanded clones, and some rows have none.

CDR3 length	V gene	J gene	clone size	D gene	CDR3 DNA	CDR3 protein
13	TRBV6-5	TRBJ1-3	NA	NA	TGTGCCACTGGGGGGGACCCTGGAAACACCATATATTTT	CATGGDPGNTIYF
16	TRBV18	TRBJ1-1	NA	TRBD1	TGTGCCAGCTCACCAGACAGGGGCTTTTTGAACACTGAAGCTTTCTTT	CASSPDRGFLNTEAFF
12	TRBV14	TRBJ1-2	NA	NA	TGTGCCAGCAGCCAAGGTATCTATGGCTACACCTTC	CASSQGIYGYTF
15	TRBV6-5	TRBJ2-1	NA	NA	TGTGCCAGCACGCGAAGCGGACGCTCCTACAATGAGCAGTTCTTC	CASTRSGRSYNEQFF
15	TRBV5-1	TRBJ1-1	NA	TRBD1	TGCGCCAGCAAAACTTGGGACAGCTCGAACACTGAAGCTTTCTTT	CASKTWDSSNTEAFF
12	TRBV14	TRBJ1-6	NA	NA	TGTGCCAGCAGCGCCAACAGGTTAGCCCTCCACTTT	CASSANRLALHF
13	TRBV29-1	TRBJ1-4	NA	NA	TGCAGCGCCGCGGGGGGGCGAAATGAAAAACTGTTTTTT	CSAAGGRNEKLFF
17	TRBV4-1	TRBJ1-2	NA	TRBD1	TGCGCCAGCAGCCAAAAGGACAGGACAGGGGGCGCGGGTGGCTACACCTTC	CASSQKDRTGGAGGYTF
15	TRBV24-1	TRBJ2-3	NA	TRBD1	TGTGCCACCAGTGAATCGACAGGGAACACAGATACGCAGTATTTT	CATSESTGNTDTQYF
18	TRBV4-1	TRBJ1-5	NA	NA	TGCGCCAGCAGCCAAGATGGCGCAGGCGTTTATAGCAATCAGCCCCAGCATTTT	CASSQDGAGVYSNQPQHF
18	TRBV11-3	TRBJ1-6	few	NA	TGTGCCAGCAGCTTACCCGGGTTTCTGAGCTCCTATAATTCACCCCTCCACTTT	CASSLPGFLSSYNSPLHF
15	TRBV18	TRBJ2-1	once	TRBD2	TGTGCCAGCTCACCTGTTAGCGGGCAAATGAATGAGCAGTTCTTC	CASSPVSGQMNEQFF
17	TRBV24-1	TRBJ2-3	NA	TRBD1	TGTGCCACCAGTGATTTGGGAAGGGACAGGGGGCCAGATACGCAGTATTTT	CATSDLGRDRGPDTQYF
15	TRBV27	TRBJ2-7	NA	NA	TGTGCCAGCAGTTTAACAGGCCAGGGCTCCTACGAGCAGTACTTC	CASSLTGQGSYEQYF
14	TRBV18	TRBJ2-5	NA	NA	TGTGCCAGCTCATCCTTCGGGGGCCAAGAGACCCAGTACTTC	CASSSFGGQETQYF
13	TRBV2	TRBJ2-3	NA	NA	TGTGCCAGCAGTTCACCTAGGACAGATACGCAGTATTTT	CASSSPRTDTQYF
12	TRBV5-1	TRBJ2-7	NA	NA	TGCGCCAGCAGCTTCAGGGTTGGCGAGCAGTACTTC	CASSFRVGEQYF
14	TRBV5-5	TRBJ1-2	NA	NA	TGTGCCAGCAGCTGGGAGGGTAAAGTTAATGGCTACACCTTC	CASSWEGKVNGYTF
15	TRBV5-5	TRBJ1-5	NA	TRBD1	TGTGCCAGCAGCCCGGGACAGGGCAGCAATCAGCCCCAGCATTTT	CASSPGQGSNQPQHF
13	TRBV10-3	TRBJ2-2	NA	NA	TGTGCCATCAGACCTACTAGTCCCGGGGAGCTGTTTTTT	CAIRPTSPGELFF
16	TRBV6-5	TRBJ1-2	once	TRBD1	TGTGCCAGCAGTTACTACGGGACAGGGGCGGACTATGGCTACACCTTC	CASSYYGTGADYGYTF
16	TRBV7-2	TRBJ2-5	NA	TRBD2	TGTGCCAGCAGCTCAACTAGCGGGAGGACCGGGGCGGCCCAGTACTTC	CASSSTSGRTGAAQYF
14	TRBV6-5	TRBJ2-3	NA	NA	TGTGCCAGCAGCTCCGGACAGACCCCAGATACGCAGTATTTT	CASSSGQTPDTQYF
13	TRBV10-3	TRBJ2-7	NA	TRBD1	TGTGCCACCAAACGACAGGGTGATTACGATGCGTACTTC	CATKRQGDYDAYF
12	TRBV30	TRBJ2-7	NA	NA	TGTGCCTGGAGTGTACAGGTAGAAGAATTATACTTC	CAWSVQVEELYF
15	TRBV3-1/TRBV3-2	TRBJ1-6	NA	NA	TGTGCCAGCAGCCTAATGAGTTCGGATAATTCACCCCTCCACTTT	CASSLMSSDNSPLHF
15	TRBV7-3	TRBJ2-5	NA	NA	TGTGCCAGCAGCTTAACCGGAGGTGTCTCGGAGACCCAGTACTTC	CASSLTGGVSETQYF
14	TRBV18	TRBJ1-2	few	NA	TGTGCCAGCTCACCCTCTCCGAGTCCGGATGGCTACACCTTC	CASSPSPSPDGYTF
14	TRBV18	TRBJ2-1	NA	TRBD1	TGTGCCAGCTCACAAGACAGGGTCCACAATGAGCAGTTCTTC	CASSQDRVHNEQFF
13	TRBV28	TRBJ1-6	NA	TRBD1	TGTGCCAGCAGCACTTACAGGGGATCACCCCTCCACTTT	CASSTYRGSPLHF
16	TRBV5-6	TRBJ1-2	NA	TRBD1	TGTGCCAGCAGCTTTAGTGGACAGGGCCTCTGGGGTGGCTACACCTTC	CASSFSGQGLWGGYTF
17	TRBV24-1	TRBJ2-1	NA	TRBD2	TGTGCCACCAGTGATTTCCGCAGCGGGGGTTCCTACAATGAGCAGTTCTTC	CATSDFRSGGSYNEQFF
14	TRBV18	TRBJ2-7	NA	NA	TGTGCCAGCTCACCGTCACGGAGCTCCTACGAGCAGTACTTC	CASSPSRSSYEQYF
15	TRBV14	TRBJ1-3	NA	NA	TGTGCCAGCAGTCGATTCCGGGGTGAAGGAAACACCATATATTTT	CASSRFRGEGNTIYF
15	TRBV5-1	TRBJ2-2	once	NA	TGCGCCAGCAGCTTGGAAGCAGGGGTGGCCGGGGAGCTGTTTTTT	CASSLEAGVAGELFF
13	TRBV6-5	TRBJ2-7	NA	NA	TGTGCCAGCAGGGGCAGGGTTCGCTACGAGCAGTACTTC	CASRGRVRYEQYF
13	TRBV12-3/TRBV12-4	TRBJ2-1	NA	NA	TGTGCCAGCAGTTTTGGTCGGGTCAATGAGCAGTTCTTC	CASSFGRVNEQFF
17	TRBV19	TRBJ1-5	NA	NA	TGTGCCAGTAGTCCGAAAAGGGGTCAGGTCACCAATCAGCCCCAGCATTTT	CASSPKRGQVTNQPQHF
17	TRBV24-1	TRBJ2-1	NA	NA	TGTGCCACCAGTGATGGGAGAGGGGGGGCTCCACACAATGAGCAGTTCTTC	CATSDGRGGAPHNEQFF
14	TRBV19	TRBJ1-5	few	NA	TGTGCCACCAGGCCCGGACAGATCAATCAGCCCCAGCATTTT	CATRPGQINQPQHF
13	TRBV6-5	TRBJ1-5	NA	NA	TGTGCCAGCAATGTTCATAGCAATCAGCCCCAGCATTTT	CASNVHSNQPQHF
14	TRBV6-6	TRBJ2-7	NA	TRBD1	TGTGCCAGCAGCCTGACAGGGGGCCCCGACGAGCAGTACTTC	CASSLTGGPDEQYF
15	TRBV6-5	TRBJ1-5	NA	TRBD1	TGTGCCAGCAGTATCGGACAGGGGGGGGCACAGCCCCAGCATTTT	CASSIGQGGAQPQHF
15	TRBV18	TRBJ2-7	NA	TRBD1	TGTGCCAGCTCCTCCGGGACAGGGGGCTTGGGGGAGCAGTACTTC	CASSSGTGGLGEQYF
17	TRBV5-6	TRBJ2-1	NA	TRBD2	TGTGCCAGCAGCTTCGGGACTAGCGGGGGGATGATAAATGAGCAGTTCTTC	CASSFGTSGGMINEQFF
15	TRBV9	TRBJ2-7	once	TRBD1	TGTGCCAGCAGCGGTGGGGACAGGGCTCTCTACGAGCAGTACTTC	CASSGGDRALYEQYF
18	TRBV24-1	TRBJ2-4	NA	TRBD1	TGTGCCACCAGTGATCCCCCGGGACAGGGGGCGGGGGAAAACATTCAGTACTTC	CATSDPPGQGAGENIQYF